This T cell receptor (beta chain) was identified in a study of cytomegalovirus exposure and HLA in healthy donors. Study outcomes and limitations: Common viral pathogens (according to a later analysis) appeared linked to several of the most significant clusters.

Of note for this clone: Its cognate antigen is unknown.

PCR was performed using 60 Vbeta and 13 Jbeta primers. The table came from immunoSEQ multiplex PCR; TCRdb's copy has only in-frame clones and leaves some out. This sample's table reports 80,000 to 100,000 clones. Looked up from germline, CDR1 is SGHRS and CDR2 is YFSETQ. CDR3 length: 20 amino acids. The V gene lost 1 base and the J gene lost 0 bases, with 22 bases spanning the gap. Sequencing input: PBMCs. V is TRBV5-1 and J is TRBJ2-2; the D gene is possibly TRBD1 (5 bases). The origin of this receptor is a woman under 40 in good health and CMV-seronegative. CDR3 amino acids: CASSLPLGRADFANTGELFF. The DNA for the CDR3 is TGCGCCAGCAGCTTGCCCCTGGGCAGGGCAGACTTCGCGAACACCGGGGAGCTGTTTTTT.